This T cell receptor beta chain is from a study of siplizumab effects on memory and regulatory T cells. As regards this clone: Its antigen is undetermined.

CDR3 length equals 15 residues. Trimming took 6 bases from V and 10 from J, leaving 21 bases between them. Germline lookup yields CDR1 KGHSH and CDR2 LQKENI. Libraries were prepared by immunoSEQ multiplex PCR; TCRdb keeps only in-frame clonotypes and omits some of them. The sample yields 60,000 to 70,000 clones, approximately 88% seen once. Study-wide results and caveats: Proliferating siplizumab-cultured Tregs lacked confirmed suppressive function. Major contributors to the alloresponse seemed to be naive T cells, which also appeared more diverse than memory cells. With siplizumab, cumulative frequency of CD4+ memory-derived alloreactive sequences dropped significantly. Unstimulated subsets accounted for the mapping of only a minor share of the clones that were alloreactive.

The chain is built from TRBV18 and TRBJ1-4; no reliable D call. The sample taken for sequencing was Tregs sorted from blood. The source is a human donor in good health. CDR3 residues: CASSPQSRFGGKLFF. The CDR3 nucleotides read TGTGCCAGCTCGCCCCAGAGTCGGTTTGGTGGAAAACTGTTTTTT.